Listed here are 17 T cell receptor beta chains from one sample, sequenced in a study of blood T cell repertoires in COVID-19. Profiling relied on immunoSEQ multiplex PCR, and the TCRdb table lists in-frame clones only, not all of them. The data show 200,000 to 250,000 clones, with about 88% seen just once and under 3.5% held by the top ten. Material for sequencing was peripheral blood. The receptors were gathered from a man over 45 who had recovered from COVID-19.

The V call is TRBV27, the J call TRBJ2-2; 11 nucleotides match TRBD2. Germline lookup yields CDR1 MNHEY and CDR2 SMNVEV (reference sequence). The CDR3 covers 14 residues. The junction had 1 base not matched to a gene; V was cut back by 7 bases and J by 3 bases. The CDR3 DNA reads as TGTGCCAGCAAACTAGCGGGAGACACCGGGGAGCTGTTTTTT. It yields the protein CASKLAGDTGELFF.

This chain uses TRBV7-8 with TRBJ2-7, with D possibly being TRBD2 (6 bases). The CDR3 has 14 amino acids. CDR1 SGHVS and CDR2 FQNEAQ come from the germline V gene. The V end was cut by 5 bases, the J end by 3 bases, with 14 bases between. The CDR3 loop is CASSTRIGGYEQYF. In DNA, the CDR3 is TGTGCCAGCAGCACAAGGATCGGGGGCTACGAGCAGTACTTC.

This chain's CDR3 is CASSLGPTGGQNIQYF. The CDR3 DNA follows: TGTGCCAGCAGCTTAGGTCCGACAGGGGGGCAGAACATTCAGTACTTC. The chain uses TRBV7-2 and TRBJ2-4, with 9 bases fitting TRBD1. J was trimmed by 7 bases and V by 1 base; bases with no gene match: 8. CDR3 length equals 16 residues. Germline CDR1 reads SGHTA; CDR2 reads FQGNSA.

This clone was seen a handful of times. CDR3 sequence reads: CSASTTSGHYEQYF. In DNA, the CDR3 is TGCAGTGCTAGTACGACTAGCGGACACTACGAGCAGTACTTC. V and J are TRBV20-1 and TRBJ2-7; 9 bases agree with TRBD2. From germline, CDR1 is DFQATT and CDR2 SNEGSKA (reference sequence). This CDR3 spans 14 amino acids. V shed 3 bases and J 3 bases; nucleotides not matched to a gene: 6.

V gene TRBV6-5 combines with J gene TRBJ1-2; 10 bases are a match to TRBD1. The CDR3 is 15 amino acids. V was clipped by 5 bases and J by 6 bases; unmatched bases: 9. Germline-derived CDR1 and CDR2 are MNHEY and SVGAGI. The CDR3 DNA sequence: TGTGCCAGCAGTCGGCCGGGACAGGGGATCAATGGCTACACCTTC. Its translation: CASSRPGQGINGYTF.

The chain has TRBV10-2 and TRBJ2-1, with D perhaps matching TRBD2 (6 bases). CDR3 size: 13 residues. Germline V gives CDR1 WSHSY, CDR2 SAAADI. V dropped 6 bases and J dropped 3 bases, with 9 bases sitting between them. The CDR3 DNA is TGCGCCAGCAGCGGGAGTGGCTACAATGAGCAGTTCTTC. This encodes CASSGSGYNEQFF.

This clone was seen a single time. This chain uses TRBV25-1 with TRBJ2-7; 13 bases are shared with TRBD2. Germline trimming cut 2 bases from V and 11 bases from J; bases unmatched to any gene: 12. The CDR3 length is 16 residues. Looked up from germline, CDR1 is MGHDK and CDR2 is SYGVNS. The DNA of the CDR3 is TGTGCCAGCAGTGAAAGAAAGGCCGGGACTAGCGGGATTGAGTACTTC. Translation gives CASSERKAGTSGIEYF.

V and J are TRBV11-2 and TRBJ2-5, with a weak D call TRBD1 (6 bases). This CDR3 comprises 13 residues. CDR1 SGHAT and CDR2 FQNNGV come from the germline V gene. V dropped 3 bases and J dropped 2 bases, with 7 bases sitting between them. CDR3: CASSFTGQETQYF. In DNA, the CDR3 is TGTGCCAGCAGCTTCACAGGGCAAGAGACCCAGTACTTC.

This chain links TRBV27 with TRBJ2-3; TRBD1 agrees at 7 bases. J lost 6 bases, V lost 10 bases, and 16 bases had no gene match. Germline-derived CDR1 and CDR2 are MNHEY and SMNVEV (reference sequence). The CDR3 has 15 residues. The CDR3 loop is CATFTGASAGDTQYF. In DNA form, the CDR3 reads TGTGCCACCTTTACAGGGGCTTCTGCTGGGGATACGCAGTATTTT.

This clone has a single count. This chain links TRBV28 with TRBJ1-1; 7 bases map to TRBD1. The germline gives CDR1 MDHEN, CDR2 SYDVKM. V lost 8 bases and J lost 1; bases outside the gene matches: 16. This CDR3 contains 17 residues. In DNA, the CDR3 is TGTGCCAGCGCAGGAAAAAACAGGGGCCGCGGGAACACTGAAGCTTTCTTT. Translating it yields CASAGKNRGRGNTEAFF.

The chain is built from TRBV19 and TRBJ2-1, with no clear D. Germline values: CDR1 LNHDA, CDR2 SQIVND (reference sequence). V lost 6 bases, J lost 8 bases, and 8 bases lay in between. This CDR3 contains 11 residues. The CDR3 nucleotides read TGTGCCAGTAGCTACTCCCATGAGCAGTTCTTC. Protein product: CASSYSHEQFF.

The rearrangement links TRBV5-1 to TRBJ1-2; 8 bases fit TRBD1. Trimming cost V 2 bases and J 6 bases; bases outside gene matches: 6. The V gene's germline CDR1 is SGHRS and CDR2 YFSETQ. The CDR3 extends over 14 amino acids. This CDR3 reads CASSFDRGSNGYTF. CDR3 nucleotide sequence: TGCGCCAGCAGCTTCGACAGGGGCTCGAATGGCTACACCTTC.

In this sample, this clone turned up once. The chain couples TRBV5-7 to TRBJ2-5; the match to TRBD2 covers 7 bases. TRBV5-7 is recorded as an ORF, its role being uncertain. The CDR3 contains 15 residues. The V segment lost 4 bases and the J segment 0 bases; nucleotides outside the gene matches: 6. The CDR3 nucleotides are TGTGCCAGCAGCCGGGGGACTACCTACCAAGAGACCCAGTACTTC. It translates to CASSRGTTYQETQYF.

The CDR3 protein is CASSNRVVWNQPQHF. CDR3 DNA sequence: TGTGCCAGCAGTAACAGGGTTGTGTGGAATCAGCCCCAGCATTTT. This chain uses TRBV28 with TRBJ1-5; TRBD1 might be the D (6 bases). Germline V CDR1 and CDR2: MDHEN, SYDVKM. The CDR3 loop spans 15 amino acids. Trimming stripped 5 bases from V and 4 bases from J, with 15 bases between.

This clone is a singleton in its sample. The rearrangement uses TRBV5-1 and TRBJ2-7; TRBD1 is a possible D gene (5 bases). This CDR3 spans 14 amino acids. V shed 4 bases and J shed 3 bases, with 14 bases lying between them. The germline CDR1 and CDR2 sequences are SGHRS and YFSETQ. CDR3 sequence (DNA): TGCGCCAGCAGCACGCGACAGAATAACTACGAGCAGTACTTC. Its protein product is CASSTRQNNYEQYF.

This chain joins TRBV12-3 or TRBV12-4 and TRBJ2-2; 7 bases are a match to TRBD2. The CDR3 has 12 residues. The V and J ends lost 10 bases and 1 base, in that order; junction bases with no gene match: 0. In DNA, the CDR3 is TGTGCCACGGGAGGGAACACCGGGGAGCTGTTTTTT. Protein product: CATGGNTGELFF.

V usage is TRBV5-1 and J usage is TRBJ2-5; D gene ambiguous. Trimming took off 6 bases at V and 1 base at J, with 16 bases between the two ends. This CDR3 is built from 15 residues. The V gene's germline CDR1 is SGHRS and CDR2 YFSETQ. The CDR3 reads CASNRVGQSQETQYF. The CDR3 DNA reads as TGCGCCAGCAACCGTGTGGGCCAATCCCAAGAGACCCAGTACTTC.